The 8 T cell receptor beta chains presented below share a single source sample, sequenced in a study of control samples from healthy donors and cancer patients. Sequencing was performed with immunoSEQ multiplex PCR; in TCRdb, only in-frame clones are kept and a portion is missing. The sample yields roughly 43,000 clones, more than 70% seen once. The sequenced sample consisted of PBMCs. The receptor set was obtained from a woman aged 55-70 years with lung cancer.

J is TRBJ1-1 and V is TRBV13; maybe TRBD1 (6 bases). With 4 bases removed from V and 8 bases from J, the gap between germline ends came to 14 bases. The CDR3 spans 13 residues. Germline V gene sequence: CDR1 PRHDT, CDR2 FYEKMQ (reference sequence). CDR3 sequence reads: CASSSPDRNEAFF. CDR3 bases: TGTGCCAGCAGCTCACCGGACAGAAACGAAGCTTTCTTT.

This clone occurred a few times. The chain recombines TRBV12-3 or TRBV12-4 with TRBJ2-2; D is uncertain. The CDR3 length is 12 residues. V shed 2 bases and J shed 7 bases, with 5 bases lying between them. CDR3 protein: CASSLSGGELFF. In nucleotides, the CDR3 is TGTGCCAGCAGTTTATCAGGCGGGGAGCTGTTTTTT.

J is TRBJ2-1 and V is TRBV5-4; 15 bases are a match to TRBD2. Germline assignment: CDR1 SGHNT and CDR2 YYREEE (reference sequence). The CDR3 has 16 amino acids. After removal of 3 bases from V and 7 bases from J, the junction contained 5 bases not matched to a gene. CDR3 DNA: TGTGCCAGCAGCTCCGGACTAGCGGGAGGGCGTAATGAGCAGTTCTTC. Translation gives CASSSGLAGGRNEQFF.

The chain combines TRBV19 with TRBJ2-5; 7 bases align to TRBD1. The germline CDR1 and CDR2 sequences are LNHDA and SQIVND (reference sequence). CDR3 length: 13 residues. Germline trimming cut 3 bases from V and 3 bases from J; bases unmatched to any gene: 1. In DNA form, the CDR3 reads TGTGCCAGTAGTATGGGACAGAAAGAGACCCAGTACTTC. It translates to CASSMGQKETQYF.

This chain links TRBV2 with TRBJ2-7, with D perhaps being TRBD1 or TRBD2 (5 bases each). The V end lost 10 bases, the J end lost 1 base, and 17 bases lay between the germline ends. The CDR3 totals 14 residues. Germline CDR1 and CDR2: SNHLY and FYNNEI. CDR3 amino acids: CATSKGRESYEQYF. The CDR3 bases are TGTGCCACCAGCAAGGGCAGGGAGTCCTACGAGCAGTACTTC.

The sample holds a few counts of this clone. The chain is built from TRBV6-4 and TRBJ1-3; 9 bases align to TRBD1. V shed 11 bases, J shed 8 bases, and the junction held 10 bases outside the gene matches. The CDR3 has 13 residues. The germline V gene has CDR1 MRHNA and CDR2 SNTAGT. DNA of the CDR3: TGTGCCGCGAGGGGACAGGGTACGGACACCATATATTTT. Protein: CAARGQGTDTIYF.

This clone has a handful of counts. CDR3 nucleotide sequence: TGTGCCATCAGTGGAATGGCCTGGCCGAACACTGAAGCTTTCTTT. Translating gives CAISGMAWPNTEAFF. The chain recombines TRBV10-3 with TRBJ1-1; D not certain. Germline V gene lookup returns CDR1 ENHRY and CDR2 SYGVKD. The CDR3 totals 15 residues. The V gene lost 4 bases and the J gene lost 1 base, with 13 bases spanning the gap.

The chain carries TRBV27 and TRBJ2-7, with D perhaps being TRBD1 or TRBD2 (5 bases each). This CDR3 has 15 amino acids. The V end was cut by 6 bases, the J end by 3 bases, with 18 bases between. Germline loops: CDR1 MNHEY, CDR2 SMNVEV (reference sequence). CDR3 protein: CASSSIGGLNYEQYF. The CDR3, as DNA: TGTGCCAGCAGCTCTATTGGGGGTCTAAACTACGAGCAGTACTTC.